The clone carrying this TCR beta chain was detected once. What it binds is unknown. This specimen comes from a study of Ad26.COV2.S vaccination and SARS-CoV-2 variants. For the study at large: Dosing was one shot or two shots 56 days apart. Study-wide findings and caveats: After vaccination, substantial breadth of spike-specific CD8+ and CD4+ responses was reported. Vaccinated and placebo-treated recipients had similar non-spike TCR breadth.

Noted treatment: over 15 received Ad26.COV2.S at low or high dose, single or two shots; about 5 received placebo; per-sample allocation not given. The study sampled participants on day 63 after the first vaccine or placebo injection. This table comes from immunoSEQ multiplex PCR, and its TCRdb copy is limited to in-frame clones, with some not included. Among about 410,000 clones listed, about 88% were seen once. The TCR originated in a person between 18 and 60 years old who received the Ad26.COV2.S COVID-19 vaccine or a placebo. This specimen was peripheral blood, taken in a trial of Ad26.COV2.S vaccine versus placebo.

CDR3 amino acids: CATSDDPGNTIYF. CDR3 in DNA: TGTGCCACCAGCGACGATCCTGGAAACACCATATATTTT. The chain links TRBV15 to TRBJ1-3; unclear D gene. V lost 5 bases to trimming and J lost 2 bases, with 7 bases between them. Germline V lookup: CDR1 LNHNV, CDR2 YYDKDF (reference sequence). This CDR3 comprises 13 residues.